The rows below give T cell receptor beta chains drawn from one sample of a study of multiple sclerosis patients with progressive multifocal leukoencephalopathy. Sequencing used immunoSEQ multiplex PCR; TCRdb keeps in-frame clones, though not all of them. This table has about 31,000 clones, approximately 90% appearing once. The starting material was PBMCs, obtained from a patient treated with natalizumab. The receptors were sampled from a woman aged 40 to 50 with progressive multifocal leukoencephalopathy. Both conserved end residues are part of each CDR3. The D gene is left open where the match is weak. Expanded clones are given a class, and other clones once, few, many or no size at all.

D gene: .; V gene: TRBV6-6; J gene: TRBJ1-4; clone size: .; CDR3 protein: CASIRDPGWEKLFF; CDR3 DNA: TGTGCCAGCATACGGGACCCGGGCTGGGAAAAACTGTTTTTT
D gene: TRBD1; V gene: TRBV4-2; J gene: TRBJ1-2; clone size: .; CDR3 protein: CASSPGTGQGDYGYTF; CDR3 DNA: TGTGCCAGCAGCCCTGGCACTGGACAGGGGGACTATGGCTACACCTTC
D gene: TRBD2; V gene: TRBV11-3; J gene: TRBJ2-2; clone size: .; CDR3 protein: CASSLDGRAGGELFF; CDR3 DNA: TGTGCCAGCAGCTTAGACGGGAGGGCCGGCGGGGAGCTGTTTTTT
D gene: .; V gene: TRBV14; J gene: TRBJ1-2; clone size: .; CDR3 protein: CASSHRVVNYGYTF; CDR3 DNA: TGTGCCAGCAGCCACAGGGTTGTGAACTATGGCTACACCTTC
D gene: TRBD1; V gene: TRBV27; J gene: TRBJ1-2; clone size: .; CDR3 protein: CASSLSYQGARDGYTF; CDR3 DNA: TGTGCCAGCAGTTTATCTTATCAGGGGGCAAGGGATGGCTACACCTTC
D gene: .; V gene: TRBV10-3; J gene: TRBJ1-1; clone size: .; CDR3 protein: CAISESEGMNTEAFF; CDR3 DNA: TGTGCCATCAGTGAGTCTGAGGGAATGAACACTGAAGCTTTCTTT
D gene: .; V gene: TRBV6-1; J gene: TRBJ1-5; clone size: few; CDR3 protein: CASSETSDQPQHF; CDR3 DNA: TGTGCCAGCAGTGAAACCTCGGATCAGCCCCAGCATTTT
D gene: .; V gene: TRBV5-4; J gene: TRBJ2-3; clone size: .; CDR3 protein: CASSLGGTDTQYF; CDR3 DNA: TGTGCCAGCAGCCTGGGGGGCACAGATACGCAGTATTTT
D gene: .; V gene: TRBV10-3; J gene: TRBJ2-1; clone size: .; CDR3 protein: CAISEGREQFF; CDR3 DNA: TGTGCCATCAGTGAAGGACGCGAGCAGTTCTTC
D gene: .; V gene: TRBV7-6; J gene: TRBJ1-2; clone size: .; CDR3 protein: CASSPNRGREGYTF; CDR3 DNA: TGTGCCAGCAGCCCAAATCGAGGCAGGGAAGGCTACACCTTC
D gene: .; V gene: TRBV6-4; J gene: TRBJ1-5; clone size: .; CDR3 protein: CASSEGCRNSNQPQHF; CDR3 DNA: TGTGCCAGCAGTGAAGGGTGCAGAAATAGCAATCAGCCCCAGCATTTT
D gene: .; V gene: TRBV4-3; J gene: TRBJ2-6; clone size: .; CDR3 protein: CASSQEPSSGANVLTF; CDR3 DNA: TGCGCCAGCAGCCAAGAGCCATCCTCTGGGGCCAACGTCCTGACTTTC
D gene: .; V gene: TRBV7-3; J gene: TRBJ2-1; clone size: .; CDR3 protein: CASSYLGWRASEQFF; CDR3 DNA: TGTGCCAGCAGCTACCTCGGGTGGCGCGCCAGTGAGCAGTTCTTC
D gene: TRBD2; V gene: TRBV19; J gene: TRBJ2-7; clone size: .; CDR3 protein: CASNEGLANYEQYF; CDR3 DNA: TGTGCCAGTAACGAGGGACTAGCGAACTACGAGCAGTACTTC
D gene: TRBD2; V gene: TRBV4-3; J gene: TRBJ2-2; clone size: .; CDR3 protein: CASSQDPSGGGTGELFF; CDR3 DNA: TGCGCCAGCAGCCAAGACCCTAGCGGGGGTGGCACCGGGGAGCTGTTTTTT
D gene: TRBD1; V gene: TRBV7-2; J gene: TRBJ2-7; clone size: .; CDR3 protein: CASSSNPGTGGEQYF; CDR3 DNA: TGTGCCAGCAGCTCAAACCCCGGGACAGGGGGCGAGCAGTACTTC
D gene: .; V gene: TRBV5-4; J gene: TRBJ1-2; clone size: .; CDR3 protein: CASSPQLGTLNYGYTF; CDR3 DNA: TGTGCCAGCAGCCCCCAGTTAGGGACCCTCAACTATGGCTACACCTTC